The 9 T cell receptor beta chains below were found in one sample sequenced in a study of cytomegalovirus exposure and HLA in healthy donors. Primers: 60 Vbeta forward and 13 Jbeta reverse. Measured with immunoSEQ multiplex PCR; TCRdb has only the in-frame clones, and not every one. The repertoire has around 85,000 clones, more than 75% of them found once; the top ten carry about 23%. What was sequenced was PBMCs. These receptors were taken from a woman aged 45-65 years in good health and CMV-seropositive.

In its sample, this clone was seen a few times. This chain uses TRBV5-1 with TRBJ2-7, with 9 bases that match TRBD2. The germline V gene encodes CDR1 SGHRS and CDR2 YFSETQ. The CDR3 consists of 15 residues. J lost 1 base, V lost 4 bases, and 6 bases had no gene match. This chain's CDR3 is CASSPAGGQSYEQYV. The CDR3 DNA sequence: TGCGCCAGCAGCCCAGCGGGAGGTCAGTCCTACGAGCAGTACGTC.

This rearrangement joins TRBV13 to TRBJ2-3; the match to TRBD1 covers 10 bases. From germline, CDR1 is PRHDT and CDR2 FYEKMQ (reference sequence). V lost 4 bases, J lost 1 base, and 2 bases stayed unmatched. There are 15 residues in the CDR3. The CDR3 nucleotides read TGTGCCAGCAGCTCCGGGACAGGGGGCACAGATACGCAGTATTTT. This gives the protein CASSSGTGGTDTQYF.

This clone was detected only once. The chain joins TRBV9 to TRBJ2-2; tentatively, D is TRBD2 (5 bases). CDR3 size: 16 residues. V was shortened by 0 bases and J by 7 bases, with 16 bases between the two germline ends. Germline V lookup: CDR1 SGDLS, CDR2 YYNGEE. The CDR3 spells CASSVVGREEGGELFF. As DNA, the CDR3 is TGTGCCAGCAGCGTAGTTGGTAGGGAAGAGGGCGGGGAGCTGTTTTTT.

DNA of the CDR3: TGTGCCAGCAGCCCTCGGACAGGGGAGGGATGGTACTATGGCTACACCTTC. Protein sequence: CASSPRTGEGWYYGYTF. The chain links TRBV28 to TRBJ1-2, with 9 bases matching TRBD1. There are 17 residues in the CDR3. V trimming: 6 bases; J trimming: 3 bases; junction bases outside the gene matches: 14. The germline V gene has CDR1 MDHEN and CDR2 SYDVKM.

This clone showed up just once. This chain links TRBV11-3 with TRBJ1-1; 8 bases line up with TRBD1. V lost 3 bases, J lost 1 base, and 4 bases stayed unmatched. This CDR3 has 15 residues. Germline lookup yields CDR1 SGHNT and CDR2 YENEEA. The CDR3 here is CASSLRTGWNTEAFF. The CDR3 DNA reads TGTGCCAGCAGCTTGCGGACAGGGTGGAACACTGAAGCTTTCTTT.

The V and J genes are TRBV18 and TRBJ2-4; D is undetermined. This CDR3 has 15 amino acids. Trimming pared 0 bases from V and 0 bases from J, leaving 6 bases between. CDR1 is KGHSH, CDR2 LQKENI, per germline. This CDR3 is CASSPPSRAKNIQYF. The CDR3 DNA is TGTGCCAGCTCACCACCGTCCAGAGCCAAAAACATTCAGTACTTC.

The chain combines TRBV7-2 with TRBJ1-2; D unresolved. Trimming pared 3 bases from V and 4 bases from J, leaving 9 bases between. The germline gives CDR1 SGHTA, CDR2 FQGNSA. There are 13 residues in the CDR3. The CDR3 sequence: CASSLREIYGYTF. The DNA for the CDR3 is TGTGCCAGCAGCTTGAGGGAAATCTATGGCTACACCTTC.

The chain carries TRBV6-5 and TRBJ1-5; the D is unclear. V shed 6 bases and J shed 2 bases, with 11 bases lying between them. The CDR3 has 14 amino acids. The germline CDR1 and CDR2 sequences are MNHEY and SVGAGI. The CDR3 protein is CASRSPSGNQPQHF. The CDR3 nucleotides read TGTGCCAGCAGGTCTCCGTCGGGCAATCAGCCCCAGCATTTT.

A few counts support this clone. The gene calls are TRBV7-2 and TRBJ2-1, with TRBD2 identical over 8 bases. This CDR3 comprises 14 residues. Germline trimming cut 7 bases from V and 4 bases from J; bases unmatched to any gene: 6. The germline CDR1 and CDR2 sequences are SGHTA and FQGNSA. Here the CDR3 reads CASILLAGYNEQFF. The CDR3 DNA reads TGTGCCAGCATCCTCTTAGCGGGGTACAATGAGCAGTTCTTC. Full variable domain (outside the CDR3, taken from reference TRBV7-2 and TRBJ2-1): GAGVSQSPSNKVTEKGKDVELRCDPISGHTALYWYRQSLGQGLEFLIYFQGNSAPDKSGLPSDRFSAERTGGSVSTLTIQRTQQEDSAVYLCASILLAGYNEQFFGPGTRLTVL.